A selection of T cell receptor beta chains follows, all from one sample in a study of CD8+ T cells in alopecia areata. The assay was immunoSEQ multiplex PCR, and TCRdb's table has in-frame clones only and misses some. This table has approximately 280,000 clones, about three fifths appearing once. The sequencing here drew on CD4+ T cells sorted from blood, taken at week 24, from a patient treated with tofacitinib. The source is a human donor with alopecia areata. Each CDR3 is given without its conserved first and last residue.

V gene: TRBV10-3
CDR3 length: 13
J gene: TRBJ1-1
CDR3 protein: AISEYVTMNTEAF

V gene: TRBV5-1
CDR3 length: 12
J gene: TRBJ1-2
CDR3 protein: ASSPEQGAYGYT

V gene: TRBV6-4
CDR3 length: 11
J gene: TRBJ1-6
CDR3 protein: ASRSSYNSPLH

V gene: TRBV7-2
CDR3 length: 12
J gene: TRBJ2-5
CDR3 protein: ASSDHFSMGTQY

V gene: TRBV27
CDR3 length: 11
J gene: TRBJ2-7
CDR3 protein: ASSFGGGLEQY

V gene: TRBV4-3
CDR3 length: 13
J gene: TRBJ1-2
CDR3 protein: ASSQERGQGYGYT

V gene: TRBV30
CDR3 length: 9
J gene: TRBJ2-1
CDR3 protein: AWTGVNEQF

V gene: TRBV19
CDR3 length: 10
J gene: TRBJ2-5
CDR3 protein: ASSFLQETQY

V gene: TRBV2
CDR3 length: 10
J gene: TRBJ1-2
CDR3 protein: ASHDGPYGYT

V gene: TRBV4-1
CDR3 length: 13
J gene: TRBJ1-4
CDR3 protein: ASRSRAGPNEKLF

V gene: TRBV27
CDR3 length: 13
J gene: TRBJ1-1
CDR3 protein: ASSPGGKRNTEAF

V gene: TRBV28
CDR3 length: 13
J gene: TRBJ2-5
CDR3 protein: ASSRTSGGRVTQY

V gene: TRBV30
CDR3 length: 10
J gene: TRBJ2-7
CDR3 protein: AWSVAGDREY

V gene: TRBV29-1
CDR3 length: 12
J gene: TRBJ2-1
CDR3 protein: SAGGGGARNEQF

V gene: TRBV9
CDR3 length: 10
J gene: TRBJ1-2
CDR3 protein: ASSFQGAGYT

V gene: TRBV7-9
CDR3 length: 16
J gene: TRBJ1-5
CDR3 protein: ASSLGVGIDRENQPQH

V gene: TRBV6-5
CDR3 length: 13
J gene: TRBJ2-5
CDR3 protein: ASSYNRAPGETQY

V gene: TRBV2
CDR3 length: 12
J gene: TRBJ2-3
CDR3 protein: ASSPGQGSDTQY

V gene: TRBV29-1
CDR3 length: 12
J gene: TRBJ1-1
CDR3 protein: SAGRQTMNTEAF

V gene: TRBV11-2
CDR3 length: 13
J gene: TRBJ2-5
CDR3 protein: ASSLNSLGQETQY

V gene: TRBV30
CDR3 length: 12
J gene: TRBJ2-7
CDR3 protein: AWTGGSSTYEQY

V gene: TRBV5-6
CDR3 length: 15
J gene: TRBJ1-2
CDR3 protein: ASSPEDRFSSRYGYT

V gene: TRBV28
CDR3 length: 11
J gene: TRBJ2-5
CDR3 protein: ASSPATGTSQY

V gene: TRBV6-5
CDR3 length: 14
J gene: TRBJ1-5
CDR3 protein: ASSSGPGHTDQPQH

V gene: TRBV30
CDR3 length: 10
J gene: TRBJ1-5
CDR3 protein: AWSVGGQPQH

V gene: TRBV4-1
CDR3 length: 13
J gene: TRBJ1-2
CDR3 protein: ASSQWYDRPYGYT

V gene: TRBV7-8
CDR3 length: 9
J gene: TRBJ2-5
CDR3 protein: ASSSGDPQY

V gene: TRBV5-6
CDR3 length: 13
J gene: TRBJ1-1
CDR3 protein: ASSRDRVMNTEAF

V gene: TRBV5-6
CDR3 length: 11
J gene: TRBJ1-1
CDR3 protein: ASSLEENTEAF